Here is one T cell receptor beta chain with its context. The antigen is not known. The sample belongs to a study of CD8 T cell repertoires and HIV-1 epitope variants. For the study at large: Controls were a CMV, EBV and flu peptide pool, Ebola AY9 negative control, and no-peptide well. Epitopes were three Gag families plus Nef HW9 and YT9.

General study points: No clonotypes responded to the TAALDMSHF plasma variant; roughly 5 recognized KF9, one HW9. Roughly nine antigen-specific TCR beta clonotypes were found; roughly 6 seemed cross-reactive to variants.

TCRdb keeps only in-frame clones here, not all; method: immunoSEQ multiplex PCR. The repertoire includes thousands of clones, around 60% of them detected once, and approximately 42% sits in the top ten. The ends lost 5 bases at V and 2 bases at J; junction bases unmatched: 9. Germline assignment: CDR1 SEHNR and CDR2 FQNEAQ (reference sequence). The CDR3 has 16 amino acids. Sequencing was done on a sample of cultured CD8+ T cells derived from PBMCs. This sequence originates from a male donor with HIV. V is TRBV7-9 and J is TRBJ2-5, with TRBD2 identical over 9 bases. The CDR3 region is CASSPSLGLAQETQYF. CDR3 bases: TGTGCCAGCAGCCCCTCTTTGGGACTAGCACAAGAGACCCAGTACTTC.